Below, one T cell receptor beta chain is given with its context. The antigen this receptor binds is unknown. No much larger clone is present one base from it, and per-base qualities are unavailable. The germline V gene gives CDR1 as SGHRS and CDR2 as YFSETQ. Cut back by 0 bases and 7 bases, the V and J ends lie 10 bases apart. The CDR3, from cysteine to phenylalanine, totals 13 residues. Only CDR3 DNA is held: 39 bases, read in frame from base 1. These data are taken from a study of T cell changes during pregnancy in multiple sclerosis (dated by TCRdb to 2018 to 2020). Context from the whole study: Changes in the T cell repertoire over the course of pregnancy were examined in this study in women with multiple sclerosis.

Library preparation used the immunoSEQ multiplex PCR assay. TCRdb took this table from immuneACCESS and kept in-frame rearrangements with V and J called. Such tables lack part of the clones; where checked against another copy, unresolved V genes explain under half of the gap, and the rest is unexplained. This sample is represented by some 60,000 clones; around nine tenths of them were singletons. The ten most abundant clones make up 5.3% of the sample. This receptor was identified in a human donor whose cells served as feeder cells for cultures in a pregnancy study. The sample comprised peripheral blood from another person, used as feeder cells. The chain is encoded by TRBV5-1 joined to TRBJ2-5; D gene: possibly TRBD1, on 5 matching bases. The CDR3 protein: CASSLAGWGTQYF. The DNA sequence is TGCGCCAGCAGCTTGGCAGGGTGGGGGACCCAGTACTTC.